These 15 T cell receptor beta chains were all obtained from the same sample, sequenced in a study of T cells in Graves' hyperthyroidism and ophthalmopathy. Regions amplified from RNA transcripts were the TCR beta CDR3 regions. HTBI primers were the set used in a first-round RT-PCR of the TCR CDR3. TCRdb passed the multiplex PCR reads through MiXCR, listing each CDR3 protein once. The sample carries hundreds of thousands of distinct CDR3 sequences, roughly 14% recorded once. Sequenced input: blood. These receptor sequences come from a woman aged 18-35 years with Graves' hyperthyroidism.

The chain carries TRBV19 and TRBJ1-1, with D tentatively TRBD1 (6 bases). The length of the CDR3 is 13 residues. V was trimmed by 7 bases and J by 4 bases, leaving 13 bases between them. CDR1 and CDR2 from the germline V gene are LNHDA and SQIVND (reference sequence). The CDR3 region is CASMGRGITEAFF. In nucleotides, the CDR3 is TGTGCCAGTATGGGAAGGGGGATCACTGAAGCTTTCTTT. The full variable domain, with the rest looked up from reference TRBV19 and TRBJ1-1, is DGGITQSPKYLFRKEGQNVTLSCEQNLNHDAMYWYRQDPGQGLRLIYYSQIVNDFQKGDIAEGYSVSREKKESFPLTVTSAQKNPTAFYLCASMGRGITEAFFGQGTRLTVV.

This chain joins TRBV6-1 and TRBJ2-7, with a tentative D call TRBD2 (5 bases). The CDR3 spans 13 residues. Germline V gene data show CDR1 as MNHNS and CDR2 as SASEGT. Trimming left V 6 bases short and J 3 bases short, with 12 bases between. The CDR3 coding sequence is TGTGCCAGCAGAGGGAGCGGAGGCTACGAGCAGTACTTC. It is translated as CASRGSGGYEQYF.

The rearrangement links TRBV5-8 to TRBJ1-6, with TRBD1 matching 8 bases. Per the germline V gene, CDR1 is SGHTS and CDR2 is YDEGEE. This CDR3 is 15 amino acids long. With 2 bases clipped from V and 6 bases from J, the junction kept 4 bases outside the gene matches. The CDR3: CASSFRTGRNSPLHF. Written as DNA, the CDR3 is TGTGCCAGCAGCTTCCGGACAGGGCGTAATTCACCCCTCCACTTT.

The J gene is TRBJ2-1, the V gene TRBV5-4, with 12 nucleotides matching TRBD1. Per germline, CDR1 SGHNT and CDR2 YYREEE (reference sequence). V lost 1 base and J lost 4; bases outside the gene matches: 6. The CDR3 has 17 residues. Written as DNA, the CDR3 is TGTGCCAGCAGCTTGTTGGGGGACAGGGGGCAATACAATGAGCAGTTCTTC. Protein: CASSLLGDRGQYNEQFF.

This clonotype has just a few counts. The chain uses TRBV11-2 and TRBJ2-5, with a weak D call TRBD2 (5 bases). From germline, CDR1 is SGHAT and CDR2 FQNNGV. The CDR3 contains 14 residues. V shed 5 bases and J shed 5 bases, with 15 bases lying between them. CDR3 bases: TGTGCCAGCAGCATGGAATATTCGGGGGAGACCCAGTACTTC. Protein sequence: CASSMEYSGETQYF.

This clonotype was seen ten or more times. The chain employs TRBV28 and TRBJ2-7; TRBD2 matches 7 bases. The CDR3 has 15 amino acids. V lost 2 bases to trimming and J lost 7 bases; unmatched junction nucleotides: 11. The germline CDR1 and CDR2 sequences are MDHEN and SYDVKM. The CDR3 spells CASSLTPAGDREQYF. In DNA form, the CDR3 reads TGTGCCAGCAGTTTAACTCCGGCGGGAGATCGGGAGCAGTACTTC.

This chain uses TRBV19 with TRBJ2-6, with a weak D call TRBD1 (5 bases). V gave up 3 bases and J gave up 2 bases, with 20 bases separating them. This CDR3 is 19 amino acids long. Germline loops: CDR1 LNHDA, CDR2 SQIVND (reference sequence). CDR3 protein: CASSIVPPTPRAGANVLTF. The CDR3 region has the DNA TGTGCCAGTAGTATCGTTCCCCCGACCCCCAGGGCTGGGGCCAACGTCCTGACTTTC.

This clonotype was counted many times. The CDR3 coding sequence is TGCAGCGTTGAGAGGGGGTACGAGCAGTACTTC. Its translation is CSVERGYEQYF. The chain carries TRBV29-1 and TRBJ2-7, with D tentatively TRBD1 (6 bases). The CDR3 is 11 residues long. Trimming pared 3 bases from V and 4 bases from J, leaving 7 bases between. CDR1 is SQVTM, CDR2 ANQGSEA, per germline.

Only a few counts were recorded for this clonotype. This chain connects TRBV5-1 to TRBJ1-1, with TRBD1 identical over 9 bases. Germline-derived CDR1 and CDR2 are SGHRS and YFSETQ. The CDR3 spans 14 residues. The J segment lost 5 bases and the V segment lost 4 bases, leaving 6 bases of the junction unmatched. The CDR3 loop reads CASSPQGAQTEAFF. Written as DNA, the CDR3 is TGCGCCAGCAGCCCACAGGGGGCGCAAACTGAAGCTTTCTTT. The full variable domain, with the rest looked up from reference TRBV5-1 and TRBJ1-1, is KAGVTQTPRYLIKTRGQQVTLSCSPISGHRSVSWYQQTPGQGLQFLFEYFSETQRNKGNFPGRFSGRQFSNSRSEMNVSTLELGDSALYLCASSPQGAQTEAFFGQGTRLTVV.

In this sample, this clonotype turned up a few times. The chain is built from TRBV20-1 and TRBJ1-2, with no clear D. Between the trimmed V and J ends, which lost 5 bases and 8 bases, there was a span of 15 bases. Looked up from germline, CDR1 is DFQATT and CDR2 is SNEGSKA (reference sequence). This CDR3 has 12 amino acids. The CDR3 region is CSAPLPGNGYTF. The DNA for the CDR3 is TGCAGTGCTCCCCTACCCGGGAACGGCTACACCTTC.

This clonotype was observed a handful of times. The chain is built from TRBV20-1 and TRBJ2-2; 9 positions match TRBD2. This CDR3 spans 16 amino acids. With 2 bases clipped from V and 5 bases from J, the junction kept 9 bases outside the gene matches. CDR1 DFQATT and CDR2 SNEGSKA come from the germline V gene (reference sequence). CDR3 sequence reads: CSARPLSGSSTGELFF. CDR3 DNA sequence: TGCAGTGCTAGACCTCTTAGCGGGAGTTCTACCGGGGAGCTGTTTTTT.

The genes are TRBV19 and TRBJ1-3; D may be TRBD1 (5 bases). The germline gives CDR1 LNHDA, CDR2 SQIVND (reference sequence). This CDR3 spans 16 amino acids. The V end lost 4 bases, the J end lost 0 bases, and 13 bases lay between the germline ends. CDR3 loop: CASSTQESFSGNTIYF. CDR3 nucleotides: TGTGCCAGTAGTACACAGGAGTCTTTCTCTGGAAACACCATATATTTT.

The rearrangement joins TRBV28 to TRBJ2-1; 12 bases fit TRBD2. The CDR3 is 16 amino acids. CDR1 and CDR2 (germline): MDHEN, SYDVKM. V dropped 3 bases and J dropped 7; count of bases not matched to a gene: 7. CDR3 sequence: CASSFRLAGVGNEQFF. CDR3 DNA sequence: TGTGCCAGCAGTTTTAGACTAGCGGGAGTAGGTAATGAGCAGTTCTTC.

This clonotype was detected a few times. The V gene is TRBV11-3, the J gene TRBJ2-2; D possibly matches TRBD1 or TRBD2 (5 bases each). Germline-derived CDR1 and CDR2 are SGHNT and YENEEA. This CDR3 has 13 residues. The CDR3 loop reads CPGIPLGPGELFF. For the CDR3, the DNA is TGTCCAGGGATCCCACTAGGTCCCGGGGAGCTGTTTTTT.

This clonotype was seen repeatedly, ten times or more. The chain couples TRBV28 to TRBJ1-4; D remains unclear. CDR1 MDHEN and CDR2 SYDVKM come from the germline V gene. CDR3 length: 17 residues. Trimming left V 5 bases short and J 2 bases short, with 18 bases between. The CDR3 DNA sequence: TGTGCCAGCAGTCCCCGGACCTCCGAGAGGACTAATGAAAAACTGTTTTTT. Translated, it gives CASSPRTSERTNEKLFF. The variable domain in full, with the rest retrieved from reference TRBV28 and TRBJ1-4, is DVKVTQSSRYLVKRTGEKVFLECVQDMDHENMFWYRQDPGLGLRLIYFSYDVKMKEKGDIPEGYSVSREKKERFSLILESASTNQTSMYLCASSPRTSERTNEKLFFGSGTQLSVL.